The source of this TCR beta chain is a study of control samples from healthy donors and cancer patients (dated by TCRdb to between 2020 and 2021). Receptor libraries were prepared by the immunoSEQ multiplex PCR assay. TCRdb took over this immuneACCESS table, retaining in-frame rearrangements with V and J assigned. Such tables are incomplete; in checked studies, under half of the missing clones stem from an unresolved V gene, and the remainder is unexplained. The sample profile shows 150,000 to 200,000 clones; around 88% of them were found once. Jointly, the top ten make up roughly 5.3% of the sample. A remark on this clone: Its antigen remains undetermined. No quality values exist for individual bases; no much larger clone is one base distant.

From V the trimming removes 6 bases and from J it removes 4 bases, while the gene matches leave 14 bases of the junction unaccounted for. For CDR1 and CDR2, the germline V gene lists MNHEY and SVGEGT. Counted from cysteine to phenylalanine, this CDR3 has 16 amino acids. Only the CDR3 DNA is retained, 48 bases long and in frame from the first base. The sequence came from a woman in her 30s in good health. The chain is encoded by TRBV6-2 or TRBV6-3 joined to TRBJ1-1, and 7 junction bases match TRBD1. The sample was blood. The nucleotides are TGTGCCAGCAGCCCCCCGGGACAGCCCTTGGGCACTGAAGCTTTCTTT. It translates as CASSPPGQPLGTEAFF.